Each of the 14 T cell receptor beta chains below was sequenced from the same sample in a study of T cells in Graves' hyperthyroidism and ophthalmopathy. Amplification of TCR beta CDR3 regions was performed using RNA transcripts as template. A first-round RT-PCR of the TCR CDR3 used the HTBI primer set. TCRdb redid the calling of the multiplex PCR reads with MiXCR, one entry per CDR3 protein. Counted here are about half a million distinct CDR3 sequences, less than 25% occurring once; the ten biggest clones make up around a quarter. Sequenced sample: blood. Every receptor here comes from a young man with Graves' hyperthyroidism.

Turning to this clonotype: The final CDR3 position lacks the conserved phenylalanine or tryptophan, pointing to a likely read error. The chain uses TRBV18 and TRBJ1-1; the D is unclear. V shed 6 bases and J shed 1 base, with 9 bases lying between them. From germline, CDR1 is KGHSH and CDR2 LQKENI. CDR3 length: 13 amino acids. This CDR3 reads CASSPRGNTEAFS. CDR3 sequence (DNA): TGTGCCAGCTCCCCCAGAGGGAACACTGAAGCTTTCTCT.

This clonotype was seen a few times. A much larger clone lies a single base off, so this may be a read error. The chain combines TRBV12-3 or TRBV12-4 with TRBJ1-1; no firm D call. CDR3 length equals 14 residues. CDR3 region: CGSSLEEVNTEAFF. CDR3 bases: TGTGGCAGCAGTTTAGAGGAGGTGAACACTGAAGCTTTCTTT.

This clonotype has at least ten counts. The rearrangement links TRBV7-8 to TRBJ1-5; 9 bases align to TRBD1. With V trimmed by 5 bases and J by 4 bases, 6 bases remained unmatched. The CDR3 has 15 amino acids. Germline values: CDR1 SGHVS, CDR2 FQNEAQ. The CDR3 sequence: CASSAGQGRNQPQHF. In DNA, the CDR3 is TGTGCCAGCAGCGCCGGACAGGGGAGGAATCAGCCCCAGCATTTT.

This chain joins TRBV30 and TRBJ1-2; no clear D gene. V was trimmed by 5 bases and J by 2 bases, leaving 12 bases between them. Germline values: CDR1 GTSNPN, CDR2 SVGIG (reference sequence). The CDR3 totals 13 residues. This CDR3 is CAWALRGNYGYTF. CDR3 sequence (DNA): TGTGCCTGGGCCCTCCGCGGGAACTATGGCTACACCTTC.

This clonotype has more than one count but fewer than ten. This chain uses TRBV19 with TRBJ2-3, with D tentatively TRBD1 (6 bases). Germline values: CDR1 LNHDA, CDR2 SQIVND (reference sequence). V was trimmed by 6 bases and J by 6 bases, leaving 10 bases between them. There are 12 residues in the CDR3. The CDR3 coding sequence is TGTGCCAGTAGGATGGGGGCCGATACGCAGTATTTT. Translating gives CASRMGADTQYF.

The chain combines TRBV10-2 with TRBJ2-7, with TRBD2 as a possible D gene (7 bases). CDR3 length equals 16 residues. CDR1 is WSHSY and CDR2 is SAAADI in the germline V gene. The V end was cut by 6 bases, the J end by 7 bases, with 25 bases between. The CDR3 loop reads CASRRRRGEGLKEQYF. The CDR3 DNA follows: TGCGCCAGCAGGCGCCGGAGGGGGGAGGGCCTAAAGGAGCAGTACTTC.

There are many counts of this clonotype. The gene calls are TRBV29-1 and TRBJ2-7, with 8 bases aligning to TRBD1. Germline CDR1 and CDR2: SQVTM and ANQGSEA. The ends lost 1 base at V and 5 bases at J; junction bases unmatched: 4. The CDR3 loop spans 13 amino acids. The CDR3 sequence: CSVEAGGGHEQYF. As DNA, the CDR3 is TGCAGCGTTGAAGCAGGGGGCGGCCACGAGCAGTACTTC.

This clonotype has a count of ten or more. The CDR3 sequence: CASSAPGIASTEAFF. CDR3 coding DNA: TGTGCCAGCAGCGCCCCAGGGATCGCATCCACTGAAGCTTTCTTT. The chain has TRBV7-9 and TRBJ1-1; tentatively, D is TRBD1 (5 bases). Trimming removed 5 bases at V and 4 bases at J, with 17 bases between. Germline V lookup: CDR1 SEHNR, CDR2 FQNEAQ (reference sequence). The CDR3 runs 15 residues.

This clonotype has a handful of counts. This chain joins TRBV5-1 and TRBJ2-2; 11 bases map to TRBD2. The CDR3 consists of 16 residues. V shed 2 bases and J 1 base; nucleotides not matched to a gene: 1. The germline V gene has CDR1 SGHRS and CDR2 YFSETQ. The CDR3 DNA is TGCGCCAGCAGCTTCGGGACTAGCGGGAACACCGGGGAGCTGTTTTTT. Its translation: CASSFGTSGNTGELFF.

At least ten counts were recorded for this clonotype. V usage is TRBV29-1 and J usage is TRBJ2-7; D is uncertain. Germline V gives CDR1 SQVTM, CDR2 ANQGSEA. The V gene lost 3 bases and the J gene lost 3 bases, with 6 bases spanning the gap. The CDR3 consists of 11 residues. The CDR3: CSVDLGYEQYF. CDR3 DNA: TGCAGCGTTGACCTCGGCTACGAGCAGTACTTC.

This clonotype occurred many times. The V gene is TRBV11-1, the J gene TRBJ2-2; tentatively, D is TRBD2 (6 bases). Germline V lookup: CDR1 SGHAT, CDR2 FQDESV (reference sequence). The germline V and J ends were trimmed by 5 bases and 3 bases, with 16 bases remaining between them. CDR3 size: 16 residues. The CDR3 bases are TGTGCCAGCAGCCACCTAGCGTATCGGGACACCGGGGAGCTGTTTTTT. Residues: CASSHLAYRDTGELFF.

This clonotype came up many times. The rearrangement links TRBV28 to TRBJ2-5; the D gene could be TRBD1 or TRBD2 (5 bases each). Germline V gene lookup returns CDR1 MDHEN and CDR2 SYDVKM. The V end lost 6 bases, the J end lost 5 bases, and 16 bases lay between the germline ends. The CDR3 contains 14 residues. CDR3 sequence: CASSLPVEGETQYF. Written as DNA, the CDR3 is TGTGCCAGCAGCCTTCCGGTCGAGGGGGAGACCCAGTACTTC.

This clonotype was observed a handful of times. This chain joins TRBV7-6 and TRBJ2-5; D gene uncertain. CDR1 SGHVS and CDR2 FNYEAQ come from the germline V gene. Deletions cut 5 bases from V and 2 bases from J, with 9 bases between. The CDR3 totals 13 residues. CDR3 region: CASSRSIQETQYF. The CDR3 bases are TGTGCCAGCAGCCGGTCCATACAAGAGACCCAGTACTTC.

Ten or more counts support this clonotype. V is TRBV7-8 and J is TRBJ2-7; D possibly corresponds to TRBD1 (6 bases). Looked up from germline, CDR1 is SGHVS and CDR2 is FQNEAQ. The CDR3 has 14 amino acids. The V end lost 3 bases, the J end lost 3 bases, and 12 bases lay between the germline ends. The CDR3 DNA reads as TGTGCCAGCAGCTTGGGACAAGAAAACTACGAGCAGTACTTC. This codes for CASSLGQENYEQYF. The whole variable domain, filled in from reference TRBV7-8 and TRBJ2-7, reads GAGVSQSPRYKVAKRGQDVALRCDPISGHVSLFWYQQALGQGPEFLTYFQNEAQLDKSGLPSDRFFAERPEGSVSTLKIQRTQQEDSAVYLCASSLGQENYEQYFGPGTRLTVT.